This TCR beta chain is from a study of blood T cells in healthy people across ages. Study-wide points: TCR beta diversity correlated strongly with naive T cell percentage. Both higher diversity and more naive CD4+ cells marked long-lived donors when set against aged donors.

About this clonotype itself: What it recognizes is unknown.

V was pared by 3 bases and J by 7 bases, with 8 bases of the junction left unmatched. Germline V gives CDR1 KGHSH, CDR2 LQKENI. CDR3 length equals 15 residues. At least 6 million PBMCs were isolated per sample. A second PCR, run for about 7 to 11 cycles, used a sample-barcoded 5' primer plus a J-beta primer mix. Each CDR3 protein gets one entry after TCRdb re-called the 5' RACE reads with MiXCR. The sample has 1.2 million to 1.5 million distinct CDR3 sequences; approximately 60% are singletons. This receptor was taken from a man aged 18-30 years in good health. The chain carries TRBV18 and TRBJ1-5, with TRBD1 matching over 8 bases. The sample comprised blood. The DNA of the CDR3 is TGTGCCAGCTCACCTCAGGGGGCGGAAGGGCAGCCCCAGCATTTT. Residues: CASSPQGAEGQPQHF.